Described below is a single T cell receptor beta chain sequence and its context. Its antigen has not been determined. Receptors were amplified or captured by 5' RACE. The input for every TCR library was around 3,600 ng of total RNA. For each sample, cDNA was synthesized in eight separate reactions using SMARTScribe reverse transcriptase. Unique molecular identifiers containing a 6-nucleotide sample barcode were introduced through template switching during cDNA synthesis. Two nested PCRs of around 16 and 10 cycles amplified the TCRalpha and TCRbeta cDNA, and bead purification followed each PCR. Before amplification, the cDNA was treated with uracil DNA-glycosylase and purified using the QIAquick PCR purification kit. The second PCR added Illumina TruSeq-compatible adapters along with sample-specific barcodes. Library quality and concentration were checked on TapeStation and Qubit, and libraries were pooled at about 4.9 ng each. The pooled libraries were sequenced with 2 x 100 bp reads and custom sequencing primers on an Illumina HiSeq2500 single-index Rapid Run. In the source study's methods: PCR and sequencing errors were corrected by UMI-based consensus assembly using MiGEC version 1.2.6. MiXCR version 2.1.1 was used to carry out V(D)J alignment, clonotype assembly and CDR3 extraction. Gene usage, clonotype sharing and MAIT/NKT TCR abundance were normalised by analysing the top 1000, 10 000 and 20 000 clonotypes per sample. After downsampling to 27 000 UMIs, diversity was calculated as the inverse Simpson index using the vegan R package. Paired Mann-Whitney U tests were applied to discordant twin pairs, with Benjamini-Hochberg correction for multiple testing. Reprocessed by TCRdb, the reads give a single entry per CDR3 protein sequence, without DNA. None of the V and J calls come from the authors' own analysis; TCRdb made them. The sample's own table lists about 380,000 distinct CDR3 sequences. The ten biggest clones cover about 2.5% of the sample.

From each donor, a roughly 2.6 ml peripheral blood sample was collected into PAXgene tubes and stored at -80 degrees C. Without T cell sorting, total RNA was isolated from whole blood using the PAXgene blood miRNA kit on an automated QIAcube. Peripheral blood from monozygotic twin pairs concordant or discordant for inflammatory bowel disease was subjected to deep TCRalpha and TCRbeta repertoire profiling with unique molecular barcoding. Smoking habits were recorded for all twin pairs, and individuals were classified as current, former or never smokers. This sample was included in a study of monozygotic twins with inflammatory bowel disease (dated by TCRdb to between 2018 and 2020). For context, the study as a whole: The full study comprised some 30 monozygotic twin pairs: nine German pairs (four IBD-concordant, five IBD-discordant) and 19 IBD-discordant Danish pairs. Each individual had, on average, about 151 000 unique TCRalpha sequences and 181 000 unique TCRbeta sequences available for analysis. The search for disease-associated traits relied mainly on comparing IBD patients with their genetically identical healthy co-twins within discordant pairs.

Study-wide conclusions, independent of this receptor: No single strong signal or clonotype linked to IBD turned up in the results, so the idea that one exists was not supported. A decrease in TCRbeta repertoire diversity, as measured by inverse Simpson index, was observed in IBD patients compared with their healthy co-twins. The analysis was unable to tell apart different T cell subtypes. Differing immunosuppressive treatments among patients may have added background noise and inter-individual variability to the repertoires. IBD patients shared fewer clonotypes with other individuals than healthy twins did, most markedly in patients showing signs of disease activity. Repertoire similarity did not differ between concordant and discordant twins, possibly due to limited statistical power.

From the cysteine up to the phenylalanine, the CDR3 has a length of 15 residues. No DNA has been recorded. Based on the germline V gene, the CDR1 and CDR2 sequences are SGHRS and YFSETQ. The clonotype was recovered from a human donor with ulcerative colitis or Crohn's disease, or a healthy co-twin of an affected twin (not recorded which). The sequenced sample was blood. The chain employs TRBV5-1 and TRBJ2-3. The CDR3 has the sequence CASSRDKTSTDTQYF.